Below, one T cell receptor beta chain is given with its context. These data come from a study of blood T cell repertoires in COVID-19. Study information: Italy, Spain and the United States were the sources of the convalescent and acute COVID-19 samples. T cells, B-cell-depleted T cells, or PBMCs supplied cDNA or gDNA.

Original handling: Amplifying reference gene primers gave estimates of nucleated cell counts. The repertoire was sequenced with immunoSEQ multiplex PCR; TCRdb's copy has only in-frame clones and lacks some. V, J and clone size are those of that table, while D and trimming were read from the DNA. Here the sample spans more than 200,000 clones, roughly 84% being singletons. This CDR3 comprises 14 residues. CDR1 and CDR2 from the germline V gene are MNHEY and SVGAGI. With 5 bases removed from V and 0 bases from J, the gap between germline ends came to 10 bases. Enrollment of patients from Seattle took place during active infection, with longitudinal follow-up.

Sequencing was carried out using peripheral blood. The rearrangement joins TRBV6-5 to TRBJ1-1; TRBD1 might be the D (5 bases). The TCR sequence derives from a woman aged 80 or over with COVID-19, enrolled during active disease. The CDR3 bases are TGTGCCAGCAGTCGACAGTCCATGAACACTGAAGCTTTCTTT. As protein: CASSRQSMNTEAFF.